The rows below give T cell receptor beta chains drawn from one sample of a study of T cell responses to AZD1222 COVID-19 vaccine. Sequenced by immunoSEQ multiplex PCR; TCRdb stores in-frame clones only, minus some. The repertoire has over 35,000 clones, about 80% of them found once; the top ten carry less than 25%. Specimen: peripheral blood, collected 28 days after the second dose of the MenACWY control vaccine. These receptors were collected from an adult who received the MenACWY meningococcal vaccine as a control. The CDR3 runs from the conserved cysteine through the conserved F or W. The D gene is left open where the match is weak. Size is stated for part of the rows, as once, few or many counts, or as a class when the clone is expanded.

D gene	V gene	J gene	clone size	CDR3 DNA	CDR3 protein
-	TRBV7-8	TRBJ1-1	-	TGTGCCAGCAGCTTAGGACAGAACACTGAAGCTTTCTTT	CASSLGQNTEAFF
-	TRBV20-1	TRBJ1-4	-	TGCAGTGCCCGGGGCTCTGAAAAACTGTTTTTT	CSARGSEKLFF
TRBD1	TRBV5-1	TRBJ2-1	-	TGCGCCAGCAGCCGAGACAGGGCGGGCCGGGATGAGCAGTTCTTC	CASSRDRAGRDEQFF
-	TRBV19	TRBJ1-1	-	TGTGCCAGTAGTATAAAGGGAAGCACCTCTGAAGCTTTCTTT	CASSIKGSTSEAFF
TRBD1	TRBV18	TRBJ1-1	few	TGTGCCAGCTCACCATGGGCCGCAGGACAGGCCGAAGCTTTCTTT	CASSPWAAGQAEAFF
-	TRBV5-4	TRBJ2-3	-	TGTGCCAGCAGCTTGGATCGCGGGGTCACAGATACGCAGTATTTT	CASSLDRGVTDTQYF
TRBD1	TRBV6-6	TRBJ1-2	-	TGTGCCAGCACCTATTTATCCGGGACAGGGGGCGCGCAGTTTAACTATGGCTACACCTTC	CASTYLSGTGGAQFNYGYTF
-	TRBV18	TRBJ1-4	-	TGTGCCAGCTCACCATTGGCCTCAACTAATGAAAAACTGTTTTTT	CASSPLASTNEKLFF
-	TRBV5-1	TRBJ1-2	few	TGCGCCAGCAGCTTGGAACAGGGATATAGCTATGGCTACACCTTC	CASSLEQGYSYGYTF
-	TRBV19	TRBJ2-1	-	TGTGCCAGCGGACATACGTACAATGAGCAGTTCTTC	CASGHTYNEQFF
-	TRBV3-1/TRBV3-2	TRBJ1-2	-	TGTGCCAGCAGCAAACACGCCGTGGGCTACACCTTC	CASSKHAVGYTF
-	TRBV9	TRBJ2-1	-	TGTGCCAGCAGCGCCGCGGTCGTTTTTCTGGGTGAGCAGTTCTTC	CASSAAVVFLGEQFF
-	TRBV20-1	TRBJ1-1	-	TGCAGTGCTAGTGTCAGAGGTCAGGTACCCCTGAACACTGAAGCTTTCTTT	CSASVRGQVPLNTEAFF
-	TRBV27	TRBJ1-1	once	TGTGCCAGCAGTTTACAGGGGAAGATGAACACTGAAGCTTTCTTT	CASSLQGKMNTEAFF
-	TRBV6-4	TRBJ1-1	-	TGTGCCAGCAGTGACTCCTCCCTGAACACTGAAGCTTTCTTT	CASSDSSLNTEAFF
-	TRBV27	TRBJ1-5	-	TGTGCCAGCAGCAGGACAGTAAATAGCAATCAGCCCCAGCATTTT	CASSRTVNSNQPQHF
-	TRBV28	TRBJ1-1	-	TGTGCCAGCAGGAGCCTCGCTGAAGCTTTCTTT	CASRSLAEAFF
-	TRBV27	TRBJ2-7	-	TGTGCCAGCAGGGACAGACTCATCACCTCCTACGAGCAGTACTTC	CASRDRLITSYEQYF
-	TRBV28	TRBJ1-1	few	TGTGCCAGCAGTTTTAGCCATCGCTTGAACACTGAAGCTTTCTTT	CASSFSHRLNTEAFF
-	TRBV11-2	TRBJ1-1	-	TGTGCCAGCAGCTTGGACGGGGGAGGCACTGAAGCTTTCTTT	CASSLDGGGTEAFF
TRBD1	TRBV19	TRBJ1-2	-	TGTGCCAGTAGCAGGACAGGGGGCAACTATGGCTACACCTTC	CASSRTGGNYGYTF
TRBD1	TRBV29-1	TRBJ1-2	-	TGCAGCGTTGAGGGACAGGGAAGCAAAAGAGGCTACACCTTC	CSVEGQGSKRGYTF
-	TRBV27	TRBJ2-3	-	TGTGCCACGAAGACGGGGGCAGGCACAGATACGCAGTATTTT	CATKTGAGTDTQYF
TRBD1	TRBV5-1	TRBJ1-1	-	TGCGCCAGCAGCTCCGGGACAGGTGGATCTGAAGCTTTCTTT	CASSSGTGGSEAFF
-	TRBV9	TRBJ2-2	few	TGTGCCAGCAGCCCGGGACACGCGAACACCGGGGAGCTGTTTTTT	CASSPGHANTGELFF
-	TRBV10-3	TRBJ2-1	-	TGTGCCATCAGTGATTACCAGGGTAGGAGTGAGCAGTTCTTC	CAISDYQGRSEQFF
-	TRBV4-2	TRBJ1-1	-	TGTGCCAGCAGCAGCGGTTGGTCGATCAGGGACACTGAAGCTTTCTTT	CASSSGWSIRDTEAFF
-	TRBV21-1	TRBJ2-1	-	TGTGCCAGCAGCACCCAGCGGGGGGTTGGGGATGAGCAGTTCTTC	CASSTQRGVGDEQFF
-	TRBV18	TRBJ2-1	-	TGTGCCAGCTCACTCCCCGGGCTGAGCTCCTACAATGAGCAGTTCTTC	CASSLPGLSSYNEQFF
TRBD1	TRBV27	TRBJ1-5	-	TGTGCCAGCACCCTGACAGGGGTAGGCAATCAGCCCCAGCATTTT	CASTLTGVGNQPQHF
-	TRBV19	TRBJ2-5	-	TGTGCCAGTAGGGGGACTCCCGGAGAGACCCAGTACTTC	CASRGTPGETQYF
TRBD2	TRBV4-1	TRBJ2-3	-	TGCGCCAGCAGCGGTGATCTAGCGGGAGGGCCCCCAGATACGCAGTATTTT	CASSGDLAGGPPDTQYF
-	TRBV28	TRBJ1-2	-	TGTGCCAGCAGTTCTTTTCGGGGGCACTATGGCTACACCTTC	CASSSFRGHYGYTF
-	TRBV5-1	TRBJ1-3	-	TGCGCCAGCTCCTATACATCGGGCTCTGGAAACACCATATATTTT	CASSYTSGSGNTIYF
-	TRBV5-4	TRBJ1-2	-	TGTGCCAGCAGCTTGGGAGACTTGTGGGGCTACACCTTC	CASSLGDLWGYTF